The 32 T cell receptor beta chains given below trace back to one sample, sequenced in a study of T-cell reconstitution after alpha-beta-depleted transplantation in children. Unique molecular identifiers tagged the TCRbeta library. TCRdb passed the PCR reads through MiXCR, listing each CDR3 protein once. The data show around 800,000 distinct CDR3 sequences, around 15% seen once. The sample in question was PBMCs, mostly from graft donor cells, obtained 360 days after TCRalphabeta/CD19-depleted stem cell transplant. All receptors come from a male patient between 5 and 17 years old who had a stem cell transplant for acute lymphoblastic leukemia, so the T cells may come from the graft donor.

The CDR3 DNA reads TGCGCCAGCAGCCACCGGTTTAGCGGATCCTACAATGAGCAGTTCTTC. It is translated as CASSHRFSGSYNEQFF. This chain connects TRBV4-1 to TRBJ2-1, with D possibly TRBD2 on 6 matching bases. CDR1 and CDR2 (germline): MGHRA, YSYEKL. This CDR3 is built from 16 residues. The V end was cut by 3 bases, the J end by 1 base, with 13 bases between.

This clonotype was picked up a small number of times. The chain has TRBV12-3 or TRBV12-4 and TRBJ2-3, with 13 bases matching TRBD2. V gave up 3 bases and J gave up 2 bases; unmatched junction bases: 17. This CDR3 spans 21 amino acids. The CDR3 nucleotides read TGTGCCAGCAGTTTTCGGCCGGTACTAGCGGGAGGGCCATGGTTCACAGATACGCAGTATTTT. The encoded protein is CASSFRPVLAGGPWFTDTQYF.

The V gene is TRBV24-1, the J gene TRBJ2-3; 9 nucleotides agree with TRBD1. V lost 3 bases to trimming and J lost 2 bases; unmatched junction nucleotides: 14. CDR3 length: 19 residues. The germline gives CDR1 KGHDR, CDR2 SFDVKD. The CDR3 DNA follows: TGTGCCACCAGTGATGCCGGGACAGGGAAAAGTAGGTCCACAGATACGCAGTATTTT. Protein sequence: CATSDAGTGKSRSTDTQYF.

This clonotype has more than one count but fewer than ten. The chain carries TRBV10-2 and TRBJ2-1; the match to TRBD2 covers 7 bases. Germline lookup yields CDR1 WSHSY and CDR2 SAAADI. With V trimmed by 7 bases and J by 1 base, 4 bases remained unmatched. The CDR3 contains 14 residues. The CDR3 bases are TGCGCCAGCAAAGGGAGGGAATCCTACAATGAGCAGTTCTTC. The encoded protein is CASKGRESYNEQFF.

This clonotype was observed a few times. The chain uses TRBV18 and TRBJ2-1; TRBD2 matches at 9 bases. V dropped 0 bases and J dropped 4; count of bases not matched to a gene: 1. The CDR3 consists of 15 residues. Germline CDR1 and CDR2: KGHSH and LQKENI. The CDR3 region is CASSPPLAGYNEQFF. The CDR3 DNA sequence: TGTGCCAGCTCACCACCCCTAGCGGGGTACAATGAGCAGTTCTTC.

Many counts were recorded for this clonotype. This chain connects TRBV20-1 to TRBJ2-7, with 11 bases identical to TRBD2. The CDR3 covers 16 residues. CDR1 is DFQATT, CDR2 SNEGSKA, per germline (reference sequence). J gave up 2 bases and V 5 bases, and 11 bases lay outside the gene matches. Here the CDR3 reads CSAAGTSGVGAYEQYF. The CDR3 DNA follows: TGCAGTGCTGCCGGGACTAGCGGCGTAGGGGCCTACGAGCAGTACTTC.

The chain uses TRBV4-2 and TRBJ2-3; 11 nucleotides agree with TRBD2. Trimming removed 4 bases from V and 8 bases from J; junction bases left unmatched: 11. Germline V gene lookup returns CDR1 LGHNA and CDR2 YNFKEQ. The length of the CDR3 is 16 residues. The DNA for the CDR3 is TGTGCCAGCAGCCCATTAGCGGGAGGGCGAAGGGGTACGCAGTATTTT. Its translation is CASSPLAGGRRGTQYF.

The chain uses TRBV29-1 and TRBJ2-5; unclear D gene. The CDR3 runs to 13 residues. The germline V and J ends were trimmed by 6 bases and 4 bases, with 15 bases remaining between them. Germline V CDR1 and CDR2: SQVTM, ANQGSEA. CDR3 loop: CSVARTSGETQYF. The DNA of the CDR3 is TGCAGCGTCGCCCGAACATCGGGAGAGACCCAGTACTTC.

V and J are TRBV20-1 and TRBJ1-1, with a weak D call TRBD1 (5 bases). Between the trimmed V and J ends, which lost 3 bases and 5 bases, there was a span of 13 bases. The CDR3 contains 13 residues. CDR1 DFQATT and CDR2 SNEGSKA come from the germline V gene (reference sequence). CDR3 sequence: CSASEGPETEAFF. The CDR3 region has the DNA TGCAGTGCTAGTGAGGGGCCGGAGACTGAAGCTTTCTTT.

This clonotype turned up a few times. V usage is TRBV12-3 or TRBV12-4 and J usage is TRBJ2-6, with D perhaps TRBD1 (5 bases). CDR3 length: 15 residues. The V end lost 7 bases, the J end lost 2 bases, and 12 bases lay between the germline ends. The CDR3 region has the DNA TGTGCCAGCACCCCAAACAGGCCTGGGGCCAACGTCCTGACTTTC. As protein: CASTPNRPGANVLTF.

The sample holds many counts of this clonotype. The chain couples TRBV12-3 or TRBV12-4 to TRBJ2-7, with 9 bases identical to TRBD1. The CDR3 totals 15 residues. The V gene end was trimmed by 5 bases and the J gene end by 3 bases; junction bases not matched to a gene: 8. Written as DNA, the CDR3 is TGTGCCAGCAGTCCACCGGGACAGGGCTTCTACGAGCAGTACTTC. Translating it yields CASSPPGQGFYEQYF.

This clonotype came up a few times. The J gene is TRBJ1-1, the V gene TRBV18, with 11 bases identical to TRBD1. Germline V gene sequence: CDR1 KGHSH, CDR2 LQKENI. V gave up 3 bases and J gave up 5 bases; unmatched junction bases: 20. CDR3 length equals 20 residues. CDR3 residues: CASSPQQPGQGGEGYTEAFF. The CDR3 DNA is TGTGCCAGCTCACCGCAACAGCCGGGACAGGGGGGTGAAGGTTATACTGAAGCTTTCTTT.

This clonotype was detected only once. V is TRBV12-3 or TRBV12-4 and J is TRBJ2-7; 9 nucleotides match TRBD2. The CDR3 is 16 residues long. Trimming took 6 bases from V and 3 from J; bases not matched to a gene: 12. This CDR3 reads CASRRFSGSPHYEQYF. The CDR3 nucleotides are TGTGCCAGCAGGCGCTTTAGCGGGAGTCCACACTACGAGCAGTACTTC.

DNA of the CDR3: TGTGCCAGTAGTATGTGGGGTCAGGGGACCTACAATGAGCAGTTCTTC. It is translated as CASSMWGQGTYNEQFF. The rearrangement links TRBV19 to TRBJ2-1; TRBD1 might be the D (6 bases). The CDR3 sequence is 16 residues long. Trimming took 3 bases from V and 2 from J, leaving 14 bases between them. CDR1 is LNHDA and CDR2 is SQIVND in the germline V gene (reference sequence).

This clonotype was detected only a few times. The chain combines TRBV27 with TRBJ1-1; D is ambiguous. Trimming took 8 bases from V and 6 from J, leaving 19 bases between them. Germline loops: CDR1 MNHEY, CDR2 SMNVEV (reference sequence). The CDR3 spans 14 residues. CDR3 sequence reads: CASSRAPGGAEAFF. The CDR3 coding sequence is TGTGCCAGCTCGCGGGCACCGGGTGGGGCTGAAGCTTTCTTT.

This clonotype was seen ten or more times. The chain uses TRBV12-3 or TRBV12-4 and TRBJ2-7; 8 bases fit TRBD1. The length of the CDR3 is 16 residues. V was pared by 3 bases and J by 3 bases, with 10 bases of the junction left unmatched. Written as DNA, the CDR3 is TGTGCCAGCAGTTTCGCCACCAGGGGGCCCCACTACGAGCAGTACTTC. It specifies CASSFATRGPHYEQYF.

The CDR3 DNA reads as TGCGCCAGCACTATCATAGCGGGAGCCACCGGGGAGCTGTTTTTT. This translates into CASTIIAGATGELFF. The V and J genes are TRBV5-1 and TRBJ2-2, with 9 positions matching TRBD2. Germline V gene sequence: CDR1 SGHRS, CDR2 YFSETQ. There are 15 residues in the CDR3. The ends lost 6 bases at V and 4 bases at J; junction bases unmatched: 7. Full variable domain (rest looked up from reference TRBV5-1 and TRBJ2-2): KAGVTQTPRYLIKTRGQQVTLSCSPISGHRSVSWYQQTPGQGLQFLFEYFSETQRNKGNFPGRFSGRQFSNSRSEMNVSTLELGDSALYLCASTIIAGATGELFFGEGSRLTVL.

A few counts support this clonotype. CDR3 in amino acids: CASSLEGQEYYEQYF. In DNA, the CDR3 is TGCGCCAGCAGCTTGGAGGGACAGGAGTACTACGAGCAGTACTTC. The chain couples TRBV5-1 to TRBJ2-7; 8 bases match TRBD1. In germline, CDR1 is SGHRS, CDR2 YFSETQ. The CDR3 extends over 15 amino acids. The V gene end was trimmed by 0 bases and the J gene end by 3 bases; junction bases not matched to a gene: 5.

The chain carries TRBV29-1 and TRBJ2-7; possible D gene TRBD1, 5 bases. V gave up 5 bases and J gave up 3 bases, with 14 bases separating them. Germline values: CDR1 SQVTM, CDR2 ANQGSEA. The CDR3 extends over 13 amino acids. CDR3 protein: CSVKSQGLYEQYF. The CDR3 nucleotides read TGCAGCGTTAAATCGCAGGGTCTCTACGAGCAGTACTTC.

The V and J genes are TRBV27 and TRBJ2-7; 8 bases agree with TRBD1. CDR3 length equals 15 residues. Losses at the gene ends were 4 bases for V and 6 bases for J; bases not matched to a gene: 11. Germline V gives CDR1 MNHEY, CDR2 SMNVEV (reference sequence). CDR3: CASSSYRDRLSEQYF. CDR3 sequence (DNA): TGTGCCAGCAGTTCCTACCGGGACAGGCTGTCCGAGCAGTACTTC.

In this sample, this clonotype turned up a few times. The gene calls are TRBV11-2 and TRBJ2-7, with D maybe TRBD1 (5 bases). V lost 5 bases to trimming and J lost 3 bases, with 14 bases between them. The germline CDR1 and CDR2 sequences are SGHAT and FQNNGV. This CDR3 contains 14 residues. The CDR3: CASSDSWGSYEQYF. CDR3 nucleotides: TGTGCCAGCAGCGATAGCTGGGGCAGCTACGAGCAGTACTTC. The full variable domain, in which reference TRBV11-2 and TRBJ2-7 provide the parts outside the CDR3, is EAGVAQSPRYKIIEKRQSVAFWCNPISGHATLYWYQQILGQGPKLLIQFQNNGVVDDSQLPKDRFSAERLKGVDSTLKIQPAKLEDSAVYLCASSDSWGSYEQYFGPGTRLTVT.

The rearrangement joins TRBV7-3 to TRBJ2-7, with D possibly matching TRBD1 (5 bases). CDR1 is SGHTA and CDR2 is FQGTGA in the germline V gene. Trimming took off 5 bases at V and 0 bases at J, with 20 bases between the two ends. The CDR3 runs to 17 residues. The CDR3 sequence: CASSPTGGARSSYEQYF. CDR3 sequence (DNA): TGTGCCAGCAGCCCCACGGGTGGGGCAAGGAGCTCCTACGAGCAGTACTTC.

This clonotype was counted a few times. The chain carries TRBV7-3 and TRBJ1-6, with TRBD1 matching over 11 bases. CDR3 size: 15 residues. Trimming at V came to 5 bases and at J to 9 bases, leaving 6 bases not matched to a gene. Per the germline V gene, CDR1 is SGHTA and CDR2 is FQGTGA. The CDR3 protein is CASSLDRGHASPLHF. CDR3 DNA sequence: TGTGCCAGCAGCCTGGACAGGGGGCACGCTTCACCCCTCCACTTT.

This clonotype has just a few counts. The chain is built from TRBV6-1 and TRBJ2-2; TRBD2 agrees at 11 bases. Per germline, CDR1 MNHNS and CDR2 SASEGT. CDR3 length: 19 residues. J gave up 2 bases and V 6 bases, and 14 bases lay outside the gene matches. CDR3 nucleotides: TGTGCCAGCAGAGCTACGGCTATAGCGGGAGGGATTAACACCGGGGAGCTGTTTTTT. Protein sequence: CASRATAIAGGINTGELFF.

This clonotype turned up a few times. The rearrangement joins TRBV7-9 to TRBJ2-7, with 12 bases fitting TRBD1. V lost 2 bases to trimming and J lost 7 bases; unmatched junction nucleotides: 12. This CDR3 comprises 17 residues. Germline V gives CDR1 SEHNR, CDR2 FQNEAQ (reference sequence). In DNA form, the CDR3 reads TGTGCCAGCAGCTTATGGGGACAGGGGGCGAAACGGTGGGAGCAGTACTTC. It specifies CASSLWGQGAKRWEQYF. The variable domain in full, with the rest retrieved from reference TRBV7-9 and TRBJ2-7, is DTGVSQNPRHKITKRGQNVTFRCDPISEHNRLYWYRQTLGQGPEFLTYFQNEAQLEKSRLLSDRFSAERPKGSFSTLEIQRTEQGDSAMYLCASSLWGQGAKRWEQYFGPGTRLTVT.

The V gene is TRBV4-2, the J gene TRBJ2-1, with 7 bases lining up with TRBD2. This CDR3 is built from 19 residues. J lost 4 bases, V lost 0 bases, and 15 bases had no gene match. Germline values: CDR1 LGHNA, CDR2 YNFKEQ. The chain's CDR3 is CASSQDPSIAGPSYNEQFF. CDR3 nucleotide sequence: TGTGCCAGCAGCCAAGATCCCTCTATAGCGGGTCCATCGTACAATGAGCAGTTCTTC.

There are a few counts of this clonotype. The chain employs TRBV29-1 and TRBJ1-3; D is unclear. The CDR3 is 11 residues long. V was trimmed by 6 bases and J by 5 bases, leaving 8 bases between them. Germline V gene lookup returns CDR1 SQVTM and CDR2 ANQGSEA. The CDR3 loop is CSVLDRNTIYF. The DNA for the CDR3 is TGCAGCGTCCTCGACAGAAACACCATATATTTT.

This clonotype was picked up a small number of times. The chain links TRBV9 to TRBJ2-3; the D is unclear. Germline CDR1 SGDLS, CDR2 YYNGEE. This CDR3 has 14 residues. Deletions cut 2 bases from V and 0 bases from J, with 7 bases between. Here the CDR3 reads CASSVGPSTDTQYF. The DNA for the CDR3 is TGTGCCAGCAGCGTCGGCCCTAGCACAGATACGCAGTATTTT. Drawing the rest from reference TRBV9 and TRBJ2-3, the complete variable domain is DSGVTQTPKHLITATGQRVTLRCSPRSGDLSVYWYQQSLDQGLQFLIQYYNGEERAKGNILERFSAQQFPDLHSELNLSSLELGDSALYFCASSVGPSTDTQYFGPGTRLTVL.

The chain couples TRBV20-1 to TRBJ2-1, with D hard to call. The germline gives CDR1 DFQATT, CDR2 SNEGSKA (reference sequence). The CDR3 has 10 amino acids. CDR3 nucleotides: TGCTGCTTCAGTTGGAATGAGCAGTTCTTC. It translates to CCFSWNEQFF.

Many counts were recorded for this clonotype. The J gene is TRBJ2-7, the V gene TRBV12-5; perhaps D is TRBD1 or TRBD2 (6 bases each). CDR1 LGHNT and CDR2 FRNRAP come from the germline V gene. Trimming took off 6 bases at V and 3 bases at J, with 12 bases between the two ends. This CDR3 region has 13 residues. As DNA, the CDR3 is TGTGCTAGTGGAATAGGGGGGAACTACGAGCAGTACTTC. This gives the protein CASGIGGNYEQYF.

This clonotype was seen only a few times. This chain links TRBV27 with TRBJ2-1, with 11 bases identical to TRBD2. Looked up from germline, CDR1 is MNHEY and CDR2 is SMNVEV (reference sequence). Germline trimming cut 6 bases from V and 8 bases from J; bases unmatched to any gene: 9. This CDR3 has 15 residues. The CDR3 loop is CASSHGLAGDHEQFF. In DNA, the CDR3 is TGTGCCAGCAGCCATGGACTAGCGGGTGACCATGAGCAGTTCTTC.

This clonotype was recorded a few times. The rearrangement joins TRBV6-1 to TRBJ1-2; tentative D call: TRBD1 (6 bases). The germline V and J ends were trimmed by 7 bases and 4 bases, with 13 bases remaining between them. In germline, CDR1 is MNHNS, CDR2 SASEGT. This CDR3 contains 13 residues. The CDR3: CASNPGTPYGYTF. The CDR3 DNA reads TGTGCCAGCAATCCGGGGACACCCTATGGCTACACCTTC.